Below, 13 T cell receptor beta chains from the same sample are listed, as sequenced in a study of blood T cell repertoires in COVID-19. Clones were sequenced by immunoSEQ multiplex PCR, and TCRdb holds only the in-frame ones, with some missing. The data contain some 150,000 clones, 80% to 85% of them singletons. Sequences were obtained from peripheral blood. Receptors originate from an older woman with active or convalescent COVID-19.

This clone has just one count. The CDR3 protein is CAGRGSFF. The CDR3 DNA sequence: TGCGCAGGTAGGGGGTCCTTCTTC. The chain carries TRBV10-1 and TRBJ2-1; D may be TRBD1 (6 bases). CDR1 and CDR2 (germline): WNHNN, SYGVQD (reference sequence). This CDR3 has 8 residues.

J is TRBJ1-2 and V is TRBV5-4; D is ambiguous. This CDR3 spans 16 amino acids. Germline V lookup: CDR1 SGHNT, CDR2 YYREEE (reference sequence). V was cut by 0 bases and J by 2 bases, with 14 bases left in between. CDR3 in amino acids: CASSLVLGRENYGYTF. The DNA for the CDR3 is TGTGCCAGCAGCTTGGTCCTAGGTCGGGAAAACTATGGCTACACCTTC.

The chain employs TRBV30 and TRBJ2-3; no firm D call. The CDR3 runs to 11 residues. The V gene's germline CDR1 is GTSNPN and CDR2 SVGIG (reference sequence). Trimming pared 2 bases from V and 10 bases from J, leaving 10 bases between. CDR3: CAWSMGFSQYF. The DNA for the CDR3 is TGTGCCTGGAGTATGGGCTTTTCGCAGTATTTT.

This sequence joins TRBV7-9 and TRBJ1-2, with a possible D match to TRBD1 (6 bases). Deletions cut 0 bases from V and 4 bases from J, with 9 bases between. Per germline, CDR1 SEHNR and CDR2 FQNEAQ (reference sequence). The CDR3 has 14 amino acids. DNA for the CDR3: TGTGCCAGCAGCTTAGCAGGGACACCCTATGGCTACACCTTC. It yields the protein CASSLAGTPYGYTF.

V and J are TRBV3-1 (or the pseudogene TRBV3-2) and TRBJ2-7; a possible D gene is TRBD2 (5 bases). This CDR3 spans 13 amino acids. CDR1 and CDR2 from the germline V gene are LGHDT and YNNKEL (reference sequence). Trimming cost V 3 bases and J 1 base, with 7 bases left between them. CDR3 nucleotides: TGTGCCAGCAGCCAGGTAGCGTCCTACGAGCAGTACTTC. This encodes CASSQVASYEQYF.

The chain employs TRBV7-2 and TRBJ2-1, with 9 bases that match TRBD2. The V gene's germline CDR1 is SGHTA and CDR2 FQGNSA. Trimming took 5 bases from V and 1 from J; bases not matched to a gene: 6. The CDR3 is 16 amino acids. The CDR3 spells CASSLSAGGSYNEQFF. The CDR3 bases are TGTGCCAGCAGCCTGAGCGCGGGAGGGTCCTACAATGAGCAGTTCTTC.

In this sample, this clone turned up once. This chain joins TRBV28 and TRBJ2-1, with D possibly TRBD2 on 5 matching bases. Germline CDR1 and CDR2: MDHEN and SYDVKM. V was shortened by 4 bases and J by 5 bases, with 9 bases between the two germline ends. The CDR3 covers 13 residues. The CDR3 DNA reads as TGTGCCAGCAGTTCCGGGGTCAACAATGAGCAGTTCTTC. This sequence encodes CASSSGVNNEQFF.

The J gene is TRBJ2-1, the V gene TRBV3-1 (or the pseudogene TRBV3-2); D unclear. The CDR3 sequence is 17 residues long. Germline V gene lookup returns CDR1 LGHDT and CDR2 YNNKEL (reference sequence). The V end lost 0 bases, the J end lost 6 bases, and 18 bases lay between the germline ends. The CDR3 sequence is CASSQEFRLGITNEQFF. DNA of the CDR3: TGTGCCAGCAGCCAAGAGTTTCGTCTAGGAATAACCAATGAGCAGTTCTTC.

CDR3 region: CASSYRGIRGTEAFF. The CDR3 DNA is TGTGCCAGCAGTTACCGGGGAATTCGAGGGACTGAAGCTTTCTTT. V usage is TRBV6-5 and J usage is TRBJ1-1; D is uncertain. With 2 bases removed from V and 5 bases from J, the gap between germline ends came to 15 bases. Germline CDR1 MNHEY, CDR2 SVGAGI. CDR3 length equals 15 residues.

This chain links TRBV7-6 with TRBJ1-4; D gene ambiguous. Trimming removed 0 bases from V and 8 bases from J, with 10 bases in between. The germline CDR1 and CDR2 sequences are SGHVS and FNYEAQ. CDR3 length: 14 amino acids. In DNA form, the CDR3 reads TGTGCCAGCAGCTTAGCCGCAGGCACGGAAAAACTGTTTTTT. It codes for CASSLAAGTEKLFF.

This sequence joins TRBV7-9 and TRBJ1-4, with 7 bases that match TRBD1. Germline CDR1 and CDR2: SEHNR and FQNEAQ (reference sequence). V lost 5 bases, J lost 8 bases, and 8 bases stayed unmatched. The CDR3 contains 14 residues. The DNA for the CDR3 is TGTGCCAGCAGCACGGGACAGTCGGGAGAAAAACTGTTTTTT. Residues: CASSTGQSGEKLFF. Filled out from reference TRBV7-9 and TRBJ1-4, the complete variable domain reads DTGVSQNPRHKITKRGQNVTFRCDPISEHNRLYWYRQTLGQGPEFLTYFQNEAQLEKSRLLSDRFSAERPKGSFSTLEIQRTEQGDSAMYLCASSTGQSGEKLFFGSGTQLSVL.

The V call is TRBV3-1 (or the pseudogene TRBV3-2), the J call TRBJ1-4; 8 positions agree with TRBD1. This CDR3 region has 16 residues. From germline, CDR1 is LGHDT and CDR2 YNNKEL (reference sequence). V gave up 5 bases and J gave up 3 bases; unmatched junction bases: 8. The CDR3 reads CASSDRGRLPNEKLFF. The CDR3 DNA follows: TGTGCCAGCAGCGACAGGGGTCGGCTCCCTAATGAAAAACTGTTTTTT.

V gene TRBV10-3 combines with J gene TRBJ1-5; TRBD1 agrees at 7 bases. V trimming: 3 bases; J trimming: 6 bases; junction bases outside the gene matches: 5. The CDR3 is made up of 14 amino acids. Germline lookup yields CDR1 ENHRY and CDR2 SYGVKD. CDR3 sequence: CAISDRGEGQPQHF. For the CDR3, the DNA is TGTGCCATCAGTGACAGGGGGGAAGGTCAGCCCCAGCATTTT.